This TCR beta chain was sequenced for a study of blood T cell repertoires in COVID-19. The overall study: Samples came from the United States, Italy and Spain, spanning acute and convalescent COVID-19. Nucleic acid was either cDNA or gDNA, and it came from T cells, B-cell-depleted T cells, or PBMCs.

The CDR3 runs 17 residues. From germline, CDR1 is SGHVS and CDR2 FNYEAQ. V shed 1 base and J 5 bases; nucleotides not matched to a gene: 12. How the authors handled the data: Reference gene primer amplification gave nucleated cell count estimates. Sequencing was performed with immunoSEQ multiplex PCR; in TCRdb, only in-frame clones are kept and a portion is missing. From that table come the V and J calls and clone size; the DNA was used to work out D and trimming. The sample shows 95,000 to 150,000 clones, about nine tenths of them seen only once. The TCR comes from a man aged 40-55 years with acute or convalescent COVID-19. The chain links TRBV7-6 to TRBJ2-7; 9 nucleotides match TRBD1. Sequencing input: peripheral blood. The CDR3 sequence is CASSLVPGQGFKDEQYF. The CDR3 coding sequence is TGTGCCAGCAGCTTAGTTCCCGGACAGGGGTTTAAGGACGAGCAGTACTTC. Supplemented by reference TRBV7-6 and TRBJ2-7, the full variable domain reads GAGVSQSPRYKVTKRGQDVALRCDPISGHVSLYWYRQALGQGPEFLTYFNYEAQQDKSGLPNDRFSAERPEGSISTLTIQRTEQRDSAMYRCASSLVPGQGFKDEQYFGPGTRLTVT.